Below, 25 T cell receptor beta chains from the same sample are listed, as sequenced in a study of human T cells and chemical hapten exposure. Noted time point: patch test 2, 6 weeks after DPC sensitization. Treatment here: therapeutic diphenylcyclopropenone sensitization with weekly scalp DPC. MiXCR was run by TCRdb on the RACE reads, yielding one entry per CDR3 protein. The data contain roughly 40,000 distinct CDR3 sequences, more than 8.5% of them singletons. Source: whole blood, taken in connection with sensitization to the hapten diphenylcyclopropenone (DPC). The receptors here all came from a woman aged 40 to 49 with alopecia areata. Some clones in this sample may be carry-over from other donors' samples.

Note on this clonotype: A much larger clone differs from this one at a single base, so this may be a read error. A read error is likely, as this CDR3 ends without the conserved phenylalanine or tryptophan. The V call is TRBV19, the J call TRBJ2-1; 9 bases are a match to TRBD2. Germline V lookup: CDR1 LNHDA, CDR2 SQIVND (reference sequence). The trim removed 0 bases at V and 6 bases at J, leaving 6 bases unmatched. CDR3 size: 16 residues. CDR3 sequence reads: CASSIELAGPSNEQFL. The CDR3 region has the DNA TGTGCCAGTAGTATAGAACTAGCGGGCCCTTCCAATGAGCAGTTCCTC.

The chain joins TRBV6-6 to TRBJ2-3; tentatively, D is TRBD1 (6 bases). CDR1 MNHNY and CDR2 SVGAGI come from the germline V gene (reference sequence). The CDR3 is 15 amino acids. Trimming took off 8 bases at V and 0 bases at J, with 15 bases between the two ends. Written as DNA, the CDR3 is TGTGCCAGCGGCCCCGCGGACAGAAGCACAGATACGCAGTATTTT. Encoded protein: CASGPADRSTDTQYF.

The table lists this clonotype with many counts. V usage is TRBV4-3 and J usage is TRBJ2-1, with 8 bases that match TRBD1. The CDR3 contains 14 residues. Germline assignment: CDR1 LGHNA and CDR2 YSLEER. V lost 4 bases to trimming and J lost 6 bases; unmatched junction nucleotides: 5. The chain's CDR3 is CASSPMDRANEQFF. The CDR3 bases are TGCGCCAGCAGCCCAATGGACAGGGCCAATGAGCAGTTCTTC.

V and J are TRBV18 and TRBJ2-5; D ambiguous. V shed 3 bases and J shed 0 bases, with 5 bases lying between them. Germline lookup yields CDR1 KGHSH and CDR2 LQKENI. The CDR3 has 13 amino acids. The CDR3 DNA is TGTGCCAGCTCACCGGGGTACCAAGAGACCCAGTACTTC. Translation: CASSPGYQETQYF.

At least ten counts were recorded for this clonotype. The chain carries TRBV20-1 and TRBJ2-7; 8 bases fit TRBD1. J lost 2 bases, V lost 0 bases, and 6 bases had no gene match. The CDR3 is 15 amino acids. Germline CDR1 reads DFQATT; CDR2 reads SNEGSKA (reference sequence). The CDR3 nucleotides read TGCAGTGCTAGAGATGGTACAGGGGGTACCTACGAGCAGTACTTC. Its translation: CSARDGTGGTYEQYF.

This clonotype was recorded at least ten times. The chain combines TRBV4-3 with TRBJ2-2; no reliable D call. Germline CDR1 and CDR2: LGHNA and YSLEER. CDR3 length: 16 residues. The V end was cut by 3 bases, the J end by 4 bases, with 15 bases between. The CDR3 nucleotides are TGCGCCAGCAGCCATCGATCTGGCACCGGCACCGGGGAGCTGTTTTTT. Translated, it gives CASSHRSGTGTGELFF.

The chain couples TRBV5-4 to TRBJ2-5; TRBD1 is a possible D gene (6 bases). CDR3 length: 15 residues. Germline V CDR1 and CDR2: SGHNT, YYREEE (reference sequence). Trimming took 4 bases from V and 5 from J, leaving 18 bases between them. This CDR3 is CASSPGNREGETQYF. The CDR3 DNA reads as TGTGCCAGCAGCCCGGGGAACAGGGAAGGGGAGACCCAGTACTTC.

In its sample, this clonotype was seen many times. The chain links TRBV29-1 to TRBJ2-1; D might be TRBD1 (6 bases). V was pared by 4 bases and J by 3 bases, with 10 bases between. The germline CDR1 and CDR2 sequences are SQVTM and ANQGSEA. The CDR3 has 13 amino acids. The CDR3 DNA is TGCAGCGTTGTGGGGACACACTACAATGAGCAGTTCTTC. It encodes CSVVGTHYNEQFF.

This clonotype occurred many times. The V and J genes are TRBV4-1 and TRBJ2-7; D remains ambiguous. Germline V CDR1 and CDR2: MGHRA, YSYEKL. This CDR3 has 14 amino acids. V lost 2 bases, J lost 0 bases, and 8 bases lay in between. CDR3 sequence reads: CASSQPGYSYEQYF. The CDR3, as DNA: TGCGCCAGCAGCCAACCGGGTTACTCCTACGAGCAGTACTTC.

This clonotype was counted ten times or more. The chain carries TRBV7-8 and TRBJ2-7, with D perhaps being TRBD1 or TRBD2 (6 bases each). This CDR3 region has 12 residues. Germline V gene lookup returns CDR1 SGHVS and CDR2 FQNEAQ. With 4 bases removed from V and 6 bases from J, the gap between germline ends came to 10 bases. CDR3 nucleotides: TGTGCCAGCAGCTCTGGGGGGCGCGAGCAGTACTTC. Its protein product is CASSSGGREQYF.

In this sample, this clonotype turned up many times. This rearrangement joins TRBV7-9 to TRBJ1-4, with D perhaps TRBD1 (6 bases). CDR1 is SEHNR and CDR2 is FQNEAQ in the germline V gene (reference sequence). This CDR3 is 16 amino acids long. With 0 bases removed from V and 8 bases from J, the gap between germline ends came to 16 bases. In DNA form, the CDR3 reads TGTGCCAGCAGCTTAGCCCCTGGAGGGGGTGGAGAAAAACTGTTTTTT. This sequence encodes CASSLAPGGGGEKLFF.

V usage is TRBV11-2 and J usage is TRBJ1-1; a weak D match, TRBD1 (5 bases). The CDR3 contains 16 residues. The germline V and J ends were trimmed by 5 bases and 0 bases, with 16 bases remaining between them. From germline, CDR1 is SGHAT and CDR2 FQNNGV. This CDR3 reads CASSPRQTPMNTEAFF. The CDR3 DNA follows: TGTGCCAGCAGCCCCCGACAGACTCCAATGAACACTGAAGCTTTCTTT.

The J gene is TRBJ2-3, the V gene TRBV10-3; no clear D gene. This CDR3 comprises 11 residues. Germline V CDR1 and CDR2: ENHRY, SYGVKD. Trimming shortened V by 4 bases and J by 5 bases, and 4 bases separated the two germline ends. The CDR3 coding sequence is TGTGCCATCAGTGCCGGAGATACGCAGTATTTT. Protein product: CAISAGDTQYF.

This clonotype was counted at least ten times. The rearrangement uses TRBV3-1 and TRBJ2-7, with D hard to call. Trimming removed 1 base from V and 2 bases from J, with 3 bases in between. The CDR3 has 12 residues. CDR1 LGHDT and CDR2 YNNKEL come from the germline V gene (reference sequence). CDR3 amino acids: CASSQATYEQYF. The CDR3 region has the DNA TGTGCCAGCAGCCAAGCCACCTACGAGCAGTACTTC.

This rearrangement joins TRBV7-2 to TRBJ2-2; 9 bases agree with TRBD1. Looked up from germline, CDR1 is SGHTA and CDR2 is FQGNSA. The CDR3 has 16 residues. V was clipped by 1 base and J by 6 bases; unmatched bases: 6. This CDR3 reads CASSLVQGAGAGELFF. CDR3 DNA sequence: TGTGCCAGCAGCTTAGTACAGGGGGCCGGAGCCGGGGAGCTGTTTTTT.

The rearrangement links TRBV5-1 to TRBJ2-7; TRBD1 might be the D (5 bases). Germline V lookup: CDR1 SGHRS, CDR2 YFSETQ. The CDR3 has 13 amino acids. V lost 1 base to trimming and J lost 0 bases, with 5 bases between them. Here the CDR3 DNA reads TGCGCCAGCAGCTTGAGGGGCTCCTACGAGCAGTACTTC. This sequence encodes CASSLRGSYEQYF.

The V and J genes are TRBV10-3 and TRBJ1-1; D ambiguous. The CDR3 consists of 13 residues. The germline V gene encodes CDR1 ENHRY and CDR2 SYGVKD. Trimming took off 0 bases at V and 8 bases at J, with 10 bases between the two ends. CDR3 sequence: CAISESLGREAFF. CDR3 bases: TGTGCCATCAGTGAGTCCTTAGGGCGGGAAGCTTTCTTT.

This clonotype was seen ten or more times. V usage is TRBV29-1 and J usage is TRBJ1-1; D is undetermined. The CDR3 is made up of 11 amino acids. The V and J ends lost 3 bases and 4 bases respectively, with 6 bases between them. Germline V gene lookup returns CDR1 SQVTM and CDR2 ANQGSEA. The CDR3 region is CSVDLATEAFF. The CDR3 DNA reads TGCAGCGTTGACCTGGCCACTGAAGCTTTCTTT.

This clonotype was seen at least ten times. The chain recombines TRBV5-4 with TRBJ1-2; D might be TRBD1 (5 bases). Germline V gene lookup returns CDR1 SGHNT and CDR2 YYREEE (reference sequence). Trimming cost V 5 bases and J 2 bases, with 10 bases left between them. The CDR3 totals 13 residues. CDR3 nucleotide sequence: TGTGCCAGCAGGGGGGACGCGAACTATGGCTACACCTTC. This gives the protein CASRGDANYGYTF.

In its sample, this clonotype was seen many times. The chain uses TRBV21-1 and TRBJ2-2; TRBD1 was called by the table and not checked on the DNA. TRBV21-1 is recorded as a pseudogene. The CDR3 has 17 residues. CDR3 sequence: CASSKTVRDSHTGELFF. CDR3 coding DNA: TGTGCCAGCAGCAAAACCGTCCGGGACAGCCACACCGGGGAGCTGTTTTTT.

This clonotype was observed many times. The chain links TRBV11-2 to TRBJ1-1; D not resolved. V was shortened by 4 bases and J by 6 bases, with 12 bases between the two germline ends. From germline, CDR1 is SGHAT and CDR2 FQNNGV. The CDR3 extends over 13 amino acids. This CDR3 is CASSSVNRAEAFF. In nucleotides, the CDR3 is TGTGCCAGCAGCTCGGTCAACCGGGCTGAAGCTTTCTTT.

This clonotype was counted many times. The rearrangement joins TRBV5-1 to TRBJ2-7, with D tentatively TRBD1 (6 bases). Germline V CDR1 and CDR2: SGHRS, YFSETQ. Trimming shortened V by 0 bases and J by 2 bases, and 12 bases separated the two germline ends. The CDR3 consists of 15 residues. CDR3 region: CASSLVAGDPYEQYF. The CDR3 coding sequence is TGCGCCAGCAGCTTGGTGGCAGGGGACCCCTACGAGCAGTACTTC.

This clonotype was recorded at least ten times. The chain recombines TRBV6-4 with TRBJ2-6, with D uncertain. V was shortened by 6 bases and J by 0 bases, with 12 bases between the two germline ends. Germline V gene lookup returns CDR1 MRHNA and CDR2 SNTAGT. The length of the CDR3 is 16 residues. The CDR3 spells CASSTGPSSGANVLTF. In DNA, the CDR3 is TGTGCCAGCAGCACTGGTCCGTCCTCTGGGGCCAACGTCCTGACTTTC.

This clonotype came up many times. The chain recombines TRBV18 with TRBJ1-5, with D tentatively TRBD1 (6 bases). V gave up 4 bases and J gave up 3 bases, with 13 bases separating them. Germline V CDR1 and CDR2: KGHSH, LQKENI. There are 15 residues in the CDR3. CDR3 loop: CASSLKQGTNQPQHF. The DNA of the CDR3 is TGTGCCAGCTCACTCAAACAGGGTACCAATCAGCCCCAGCATTTT.

This clonotype was seen repeatedly, ten times or more. This chain joins TRBV3-1 and TRBJ1-1, with TRBD1 as a possible D gene (5 bases). The CDR3 totals 14 residues. The V end lost 4 bases, the J end lost 1 base, and 10 bases lay between the germline ends. Germline CDR1 and CDR2: LGHDT and YNNKEL (reference sequence). Here the CDR3 DNA reads TGTGCCAGCAGCCCTCTGGACACGAACACTGAAGCTTTCTTT. Amino acid sequence: CASSPLDTNTEAFF. The whole variable domain, remainder taken from reference TRBV3-1 and TRBJ1-1, is DTAVSQTPKYLVTQMGNDKSIKCEQNLGHDTMYWYKQDSKKFLKIMFSYNNKELIINETVPNRFSPKSPDKAHLNLHINSLELGDSAVYFCASSPLDTNTEAFFGQGTRLTVV.